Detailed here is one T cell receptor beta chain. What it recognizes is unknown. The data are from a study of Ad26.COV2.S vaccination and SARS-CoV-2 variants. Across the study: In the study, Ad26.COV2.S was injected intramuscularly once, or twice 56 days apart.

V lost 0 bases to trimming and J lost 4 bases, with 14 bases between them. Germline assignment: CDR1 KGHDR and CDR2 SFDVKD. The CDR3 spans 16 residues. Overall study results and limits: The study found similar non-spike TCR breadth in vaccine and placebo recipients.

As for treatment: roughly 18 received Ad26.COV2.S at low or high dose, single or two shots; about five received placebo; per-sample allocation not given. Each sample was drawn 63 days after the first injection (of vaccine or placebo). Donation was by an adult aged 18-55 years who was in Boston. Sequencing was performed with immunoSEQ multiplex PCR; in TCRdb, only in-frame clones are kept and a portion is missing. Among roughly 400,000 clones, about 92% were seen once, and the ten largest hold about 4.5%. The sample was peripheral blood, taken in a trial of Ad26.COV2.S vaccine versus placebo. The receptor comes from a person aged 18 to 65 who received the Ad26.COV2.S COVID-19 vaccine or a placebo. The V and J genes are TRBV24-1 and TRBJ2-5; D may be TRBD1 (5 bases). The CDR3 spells CATSDLRPGMGETQYF. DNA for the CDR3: TGTGCCACCAGTGATTTGAGGCCAGGGATGGGAGAGACCCAGTACTTC.